This T cell receptor (beta chain) was sequenced for a study of T cells in Graves' hyperthyroidism and ophthalmopathy. This CDR3 has 15 residues. The ends were cut back, 4 bases at V and 2 bases at J, with 14 bases in the middle. Germline lookup yields CDR1 GTSNPN and CDR2 SVGIG (reference sequence). Researchers amplified the TCR beta CDR3 regions from RNA transcripts. The TCR CDR3 was amplified in a first-round RT-PCR using the HTBI primer set. A single record per CDR3 protein comes from TCRdb applying MiXCR to the multiplex PCR reads. The sample holds about 380,000 distinct CDR3 sequences, roughly 12% seen once. A sample of blood taken at first hyperthyroidism diagnosis preceded any ophthalmopathy symptoms. PBMCs were derived from 10 ml fresh peripheral blood.

The receptor's source is a man aged 25-45 years with Graves' hyperthyroidism that later progressed to Graves' ophthalmopathy. The sample comprised blood. The V gene is TRBV30, the J gene TRBJ2-2; D might be TRBD1 (6 bases). The chain's CDR3 is CAWNPGQLNTGELFF. In nucleotides, the CDR3 is TGTGCCTGGAACCCCGGACAGCTAAACACCGGGGAGCTGTTTTTT.